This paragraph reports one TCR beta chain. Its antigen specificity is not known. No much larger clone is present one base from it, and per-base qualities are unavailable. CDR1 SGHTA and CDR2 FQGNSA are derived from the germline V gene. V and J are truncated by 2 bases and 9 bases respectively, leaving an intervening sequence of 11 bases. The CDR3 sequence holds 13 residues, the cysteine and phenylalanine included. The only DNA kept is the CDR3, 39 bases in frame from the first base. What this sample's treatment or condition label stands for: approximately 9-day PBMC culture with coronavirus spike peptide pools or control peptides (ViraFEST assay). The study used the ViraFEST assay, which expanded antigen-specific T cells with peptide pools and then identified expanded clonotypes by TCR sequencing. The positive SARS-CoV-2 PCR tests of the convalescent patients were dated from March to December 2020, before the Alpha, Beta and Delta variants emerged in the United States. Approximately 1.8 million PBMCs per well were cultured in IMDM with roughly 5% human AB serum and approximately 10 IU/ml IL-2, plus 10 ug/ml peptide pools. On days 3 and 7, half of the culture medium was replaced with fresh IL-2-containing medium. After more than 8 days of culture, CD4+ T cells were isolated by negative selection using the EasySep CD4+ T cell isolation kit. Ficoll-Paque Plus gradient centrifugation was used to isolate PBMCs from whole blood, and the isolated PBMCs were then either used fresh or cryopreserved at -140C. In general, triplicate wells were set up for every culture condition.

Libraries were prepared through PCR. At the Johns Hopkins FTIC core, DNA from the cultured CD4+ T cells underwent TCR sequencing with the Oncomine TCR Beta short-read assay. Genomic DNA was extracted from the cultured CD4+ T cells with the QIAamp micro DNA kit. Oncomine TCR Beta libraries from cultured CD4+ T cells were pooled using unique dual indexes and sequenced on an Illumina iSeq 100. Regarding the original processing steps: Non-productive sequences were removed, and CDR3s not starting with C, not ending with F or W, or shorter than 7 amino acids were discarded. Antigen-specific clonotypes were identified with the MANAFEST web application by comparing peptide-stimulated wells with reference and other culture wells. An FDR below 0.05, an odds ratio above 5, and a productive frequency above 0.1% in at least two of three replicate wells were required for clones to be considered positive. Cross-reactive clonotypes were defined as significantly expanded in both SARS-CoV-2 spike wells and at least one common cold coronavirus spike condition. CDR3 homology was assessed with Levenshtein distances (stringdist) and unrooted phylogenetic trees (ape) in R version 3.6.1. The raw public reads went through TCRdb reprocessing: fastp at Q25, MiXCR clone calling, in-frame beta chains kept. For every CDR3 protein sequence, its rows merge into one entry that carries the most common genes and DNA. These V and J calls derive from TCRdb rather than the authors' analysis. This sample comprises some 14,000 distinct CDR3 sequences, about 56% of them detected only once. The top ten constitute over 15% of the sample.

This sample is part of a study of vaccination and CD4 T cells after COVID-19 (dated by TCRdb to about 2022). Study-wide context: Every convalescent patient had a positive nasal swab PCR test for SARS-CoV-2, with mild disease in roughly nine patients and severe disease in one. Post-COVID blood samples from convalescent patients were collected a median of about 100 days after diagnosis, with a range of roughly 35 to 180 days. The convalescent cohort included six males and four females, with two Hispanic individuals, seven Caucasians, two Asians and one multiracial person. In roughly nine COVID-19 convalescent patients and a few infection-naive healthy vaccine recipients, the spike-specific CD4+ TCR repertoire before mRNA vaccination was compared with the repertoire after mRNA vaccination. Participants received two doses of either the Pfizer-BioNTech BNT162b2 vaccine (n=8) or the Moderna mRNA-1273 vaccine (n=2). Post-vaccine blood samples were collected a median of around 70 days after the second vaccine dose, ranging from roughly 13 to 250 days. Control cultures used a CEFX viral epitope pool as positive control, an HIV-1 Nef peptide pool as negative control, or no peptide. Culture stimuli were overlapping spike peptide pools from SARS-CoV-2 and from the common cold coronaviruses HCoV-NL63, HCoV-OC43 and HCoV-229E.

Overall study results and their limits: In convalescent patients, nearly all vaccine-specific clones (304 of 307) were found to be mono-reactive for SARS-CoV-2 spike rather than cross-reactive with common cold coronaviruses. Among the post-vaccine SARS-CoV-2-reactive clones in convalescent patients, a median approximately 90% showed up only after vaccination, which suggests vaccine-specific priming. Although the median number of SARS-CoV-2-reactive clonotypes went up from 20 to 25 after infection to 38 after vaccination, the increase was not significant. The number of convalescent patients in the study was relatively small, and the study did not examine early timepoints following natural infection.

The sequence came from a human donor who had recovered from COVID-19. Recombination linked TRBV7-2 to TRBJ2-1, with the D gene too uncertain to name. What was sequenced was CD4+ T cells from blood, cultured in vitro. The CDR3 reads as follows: CASSLWDSGEQFF. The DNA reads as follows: TGTGCCAGCAGCTTATGGGATTCGGGTGAGCAGTTCTTC.